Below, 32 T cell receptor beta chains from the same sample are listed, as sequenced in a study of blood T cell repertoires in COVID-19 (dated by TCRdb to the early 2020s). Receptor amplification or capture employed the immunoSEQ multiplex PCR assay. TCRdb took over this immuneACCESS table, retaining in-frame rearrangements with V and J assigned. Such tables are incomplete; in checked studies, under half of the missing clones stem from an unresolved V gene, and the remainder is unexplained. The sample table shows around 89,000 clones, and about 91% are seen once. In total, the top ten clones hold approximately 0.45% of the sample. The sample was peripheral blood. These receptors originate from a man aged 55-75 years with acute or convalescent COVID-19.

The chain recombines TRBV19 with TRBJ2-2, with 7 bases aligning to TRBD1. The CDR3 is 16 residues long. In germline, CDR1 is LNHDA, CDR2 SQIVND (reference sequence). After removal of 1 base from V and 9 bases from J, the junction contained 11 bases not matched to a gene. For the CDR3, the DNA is TGTGCCAGTAGTATAGGGCCGGGACAGAAACACCGGGAGCTGTTTTTT. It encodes CASSIGPGQKHRELFF.

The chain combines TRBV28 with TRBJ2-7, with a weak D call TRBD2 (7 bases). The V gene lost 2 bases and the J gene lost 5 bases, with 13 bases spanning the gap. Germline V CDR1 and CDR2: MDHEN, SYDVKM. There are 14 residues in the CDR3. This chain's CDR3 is CASSLRGGRDEQYF. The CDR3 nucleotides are TGTGCCAGCAGTTTAAGGGGGGGTAGGGACGAGCAGTACTTC.

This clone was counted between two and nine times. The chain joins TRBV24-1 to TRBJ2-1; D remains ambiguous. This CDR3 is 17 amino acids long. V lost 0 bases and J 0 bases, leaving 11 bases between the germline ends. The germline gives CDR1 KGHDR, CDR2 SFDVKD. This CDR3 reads CATSDLNPGISYNEQFF. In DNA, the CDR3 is TGTGCCACCAGTGATTTGAATCCAGGAATCTCCTACAATGAGCAGTTCTTC.

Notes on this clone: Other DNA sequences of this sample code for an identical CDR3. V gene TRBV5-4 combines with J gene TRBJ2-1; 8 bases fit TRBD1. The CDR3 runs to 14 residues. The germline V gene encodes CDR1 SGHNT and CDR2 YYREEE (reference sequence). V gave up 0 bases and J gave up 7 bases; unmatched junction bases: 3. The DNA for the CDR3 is TGTGCCAGCAGCTTGGGACAGGGGCGAAATGAGCAGTTCTTC. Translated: CASSLGQGRNEQFF.

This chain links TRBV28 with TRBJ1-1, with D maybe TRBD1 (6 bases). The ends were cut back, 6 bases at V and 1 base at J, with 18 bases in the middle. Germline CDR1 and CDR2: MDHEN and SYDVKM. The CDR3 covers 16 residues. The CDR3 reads CASSIDGTQANTEAFF. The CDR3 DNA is TGTGCCAGCAGCATCGACGGGACACAGGCGAACACTGAAGCTTTCTTT.

This CDR3 is CASSPGQANYGYTF. CDR3 nucleotides: TGTGCCAGCAGCCCGGGACAGGCCAACTATGGCTACACCTTC. This sequence joins TRBV7-8 and TRBJ1-2; TRBD1 matches at 8 bases. V lost 5 bases, J lost 2 bases, and 4 bases stayed unmatched. The CDR3 runs 14 residues. CDR1 is SGHVS and CDR2 is FQNEAQ in the germline V gene.

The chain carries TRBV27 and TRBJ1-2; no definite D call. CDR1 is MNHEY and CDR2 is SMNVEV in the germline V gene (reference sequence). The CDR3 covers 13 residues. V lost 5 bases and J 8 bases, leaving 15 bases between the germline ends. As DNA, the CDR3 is TGTGCCAGCAGTCCCGACACCTTCCAAGGCTACACCTTC. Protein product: CASSPDTFQGYTF.

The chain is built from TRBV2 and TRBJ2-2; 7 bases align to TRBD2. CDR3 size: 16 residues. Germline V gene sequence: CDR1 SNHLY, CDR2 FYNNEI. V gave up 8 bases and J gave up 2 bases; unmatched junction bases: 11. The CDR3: CASSSGASGNTGELFF. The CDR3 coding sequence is TGTGCCAGCTCCTCCGGGGCTAGCGGAAACACCGGGGAGCTGTTTTTT.

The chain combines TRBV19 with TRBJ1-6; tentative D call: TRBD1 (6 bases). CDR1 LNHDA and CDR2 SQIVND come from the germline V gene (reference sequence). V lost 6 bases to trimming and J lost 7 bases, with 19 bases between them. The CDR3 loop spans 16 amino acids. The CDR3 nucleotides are TGTGCCAGTAGCCGCGAGGGGGGGACCGCGAATTCACCCCTCCACTTT. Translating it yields CASSREGGTANSPLHF.

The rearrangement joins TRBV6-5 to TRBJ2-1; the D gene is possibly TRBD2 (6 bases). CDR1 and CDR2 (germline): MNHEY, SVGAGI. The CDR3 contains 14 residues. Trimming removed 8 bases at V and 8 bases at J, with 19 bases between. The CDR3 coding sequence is TGTGCCAGCTGCCGGGACTCACTCCCCTATGAGCAGTTCTTC. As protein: CASCRDSLPYEQFF.

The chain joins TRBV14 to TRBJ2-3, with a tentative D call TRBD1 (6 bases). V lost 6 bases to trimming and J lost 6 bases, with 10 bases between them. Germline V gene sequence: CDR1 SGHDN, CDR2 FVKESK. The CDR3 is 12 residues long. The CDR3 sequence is CASSQTGDTQYF. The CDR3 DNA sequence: TGTGCCAGCAGTCAAACAGGGGATACGCAGTATTTT.

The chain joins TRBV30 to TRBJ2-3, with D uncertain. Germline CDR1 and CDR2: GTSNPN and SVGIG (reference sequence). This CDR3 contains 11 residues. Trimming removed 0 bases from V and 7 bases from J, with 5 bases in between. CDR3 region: CAWSVQNTQYF. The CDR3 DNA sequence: TGTGCCTGGAGTGTTCAGAATACGCAGTATTTT.

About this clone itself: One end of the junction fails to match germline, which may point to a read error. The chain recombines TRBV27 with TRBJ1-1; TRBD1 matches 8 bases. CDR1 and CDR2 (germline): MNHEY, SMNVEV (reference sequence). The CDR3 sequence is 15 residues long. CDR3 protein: CASSLSTGAATEAFF. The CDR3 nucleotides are TGTGCCAGCAGCTTATCGACAGGGGCGGCCACTGAAGCTTTCTTT.

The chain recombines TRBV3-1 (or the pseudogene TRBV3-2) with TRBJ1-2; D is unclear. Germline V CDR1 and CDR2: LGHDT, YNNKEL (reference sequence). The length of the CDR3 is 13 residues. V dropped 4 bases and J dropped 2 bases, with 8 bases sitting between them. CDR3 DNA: TGTGCCAGCAGCCTTCGAGGCAACTATGGCTACACCTTC. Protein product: CASSLRGNYGYTF.

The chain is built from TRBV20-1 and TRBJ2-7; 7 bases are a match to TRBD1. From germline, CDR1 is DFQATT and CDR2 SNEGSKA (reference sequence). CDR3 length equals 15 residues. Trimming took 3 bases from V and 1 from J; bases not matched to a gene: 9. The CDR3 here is CSASGPGGTSYEQYF. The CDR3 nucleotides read TGCAGTGCTAGTGGCCCAGGGGGAACGTCCTACGAGCAGTACTTC.

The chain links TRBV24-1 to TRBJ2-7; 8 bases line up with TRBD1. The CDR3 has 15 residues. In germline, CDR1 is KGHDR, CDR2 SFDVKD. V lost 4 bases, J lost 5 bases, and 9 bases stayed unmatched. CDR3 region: CATSDPRQGRNEQYF. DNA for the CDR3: TGTGCCACCAGTGACCCCCGACAGGGGAGGAACGAGCAGTACTTC.

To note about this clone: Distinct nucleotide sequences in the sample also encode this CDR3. CDR3 nucleotide sequence: TGCGCCAGCAGCTCCGGACAGATTAACACTGAAGCTTTCTTT. Residues: CASSSGQINTEAFF. The chain is built from TRBV5-1 and TRBJ1-1, with a tentative D call TRBD1 (6 bases). Germline lookup yields CDR1 SGHRS and CDR2 YFSETQ. V was trimmed by 3 bases and J by 2 bases, leaving 11 bases between them. The CDR3 contains 14 residues.

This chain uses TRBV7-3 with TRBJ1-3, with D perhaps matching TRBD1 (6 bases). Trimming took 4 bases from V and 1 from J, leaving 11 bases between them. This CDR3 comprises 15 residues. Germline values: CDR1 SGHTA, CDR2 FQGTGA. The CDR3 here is CASSWNRESGNTIYF. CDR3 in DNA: TGTGCCAGCAGCTGGAACAGGGAGTCTGGAAACACCATATATTTT. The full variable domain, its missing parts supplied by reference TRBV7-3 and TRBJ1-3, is GAGVSQTPSNKVTEKGKYVELRCDPISGHTALYWYRQSLGQGPEFLIYFQGTGAADDSGLPNDRFFAVRPEGSVSTLKIQRTERGDSAVYLCASSWNRESGNTIYFGEGSWLTVV.

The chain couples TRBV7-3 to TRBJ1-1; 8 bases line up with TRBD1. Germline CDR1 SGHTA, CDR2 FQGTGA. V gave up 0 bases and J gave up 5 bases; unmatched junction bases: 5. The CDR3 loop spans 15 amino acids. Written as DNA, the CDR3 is TGTGCCAGCAGCTTAACGGCACAGGGGGGAACTGAAGCTTTCTTT. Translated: CASSLTAQGGTEAFF.

The CDR3 region is CSVVGGSVTGELFF. The CDR3 DNA sequence: TGCAGCGTTGTGGGAGGGTCGGTCACCGGGGAGCTGTTTTTT. J is TRBJ2-2 and V is TRBV29-1, with 7 bases lining up with TRBD2. V trimming: 4 bases; J trimming: 4 bases; junction bases outside the gene matches: 6. This CDR3 is built from 14 residues. From germline, CDR1 is SQVTM and CDR2 ANQGSEA.

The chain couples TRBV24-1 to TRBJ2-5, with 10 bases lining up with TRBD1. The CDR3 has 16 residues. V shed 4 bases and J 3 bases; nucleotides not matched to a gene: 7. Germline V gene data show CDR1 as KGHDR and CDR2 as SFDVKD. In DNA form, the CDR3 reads TGTGCCACCAGTGACCAGGGACAGGGGCAAGAAGAGACCCAGTACTTC. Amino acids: CATSDQGQGQEETQYF.

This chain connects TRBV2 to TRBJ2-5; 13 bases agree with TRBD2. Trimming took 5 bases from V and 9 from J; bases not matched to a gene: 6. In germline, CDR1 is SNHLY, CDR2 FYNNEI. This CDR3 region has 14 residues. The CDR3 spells CASSPGLAGEAQYF. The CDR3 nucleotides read TGTGCCAGCAGTCCCGGACTAGCGGGGGAGGCCCAGTACTTC.

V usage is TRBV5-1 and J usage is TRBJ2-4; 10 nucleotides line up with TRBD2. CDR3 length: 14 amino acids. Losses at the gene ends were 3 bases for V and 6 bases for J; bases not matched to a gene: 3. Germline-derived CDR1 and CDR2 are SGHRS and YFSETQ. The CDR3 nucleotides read TGCGCCAGCAGCTCCGGGACTAGCGTAAACATTCAGTACTTC. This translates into CASSSGTSVNIQYF.

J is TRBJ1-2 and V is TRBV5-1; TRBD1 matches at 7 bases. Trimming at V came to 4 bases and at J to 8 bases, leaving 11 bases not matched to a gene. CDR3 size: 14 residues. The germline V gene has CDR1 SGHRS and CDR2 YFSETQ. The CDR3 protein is CASSGPTGVEGYTF. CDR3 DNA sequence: TGCGCCAGCAGCGGGCCCACAGGGGTGGAAGGCTACACCTTC.

CDR3 nucleotide sequence: TGTGCCAGTAGTATGTTCCCCCCGCCGACAGGCCCAAATCAGCCCCAGCATTTT. It is translated as CASSMFPPPTGPNQPQHF. The J gene is TRBJ1-5, the V gene TRBV19; TRBD1 is a possible D gene (6 bases). CDR3 length: 18 residues. CDR1 is LNHDA, CDR2 SQIVND, per germline (reference sequence). Trimming cost V 3 bases and J 4 bases, with 22 bases left between them.

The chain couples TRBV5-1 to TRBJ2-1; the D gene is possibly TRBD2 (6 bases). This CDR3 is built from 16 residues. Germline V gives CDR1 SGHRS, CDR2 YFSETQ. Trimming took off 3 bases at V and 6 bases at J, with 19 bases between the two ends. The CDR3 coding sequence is TGCGCCAGCAGCTCGATTGGAGGGCGCACAGCCAATGAGCAGTTCTTC. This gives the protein CASSSIGGRTANEQFF.

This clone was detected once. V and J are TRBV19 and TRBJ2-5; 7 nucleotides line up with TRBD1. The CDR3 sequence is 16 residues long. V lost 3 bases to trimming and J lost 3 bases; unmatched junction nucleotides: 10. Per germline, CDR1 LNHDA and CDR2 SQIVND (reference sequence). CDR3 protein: CASSISAGRGKETQYF. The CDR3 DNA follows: TGTGCCAGTAGTATTTCGGCCGGCAGGGGGAAAGAGACCCAGTACTTC.

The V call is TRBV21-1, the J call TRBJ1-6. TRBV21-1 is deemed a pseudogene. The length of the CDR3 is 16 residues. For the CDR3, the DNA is TGTGCCAGCAGCAAAGTGAGGTCGGGGGAGATGTCACCCCTCCACTTT. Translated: CASSKVRSGEMSPLHF.

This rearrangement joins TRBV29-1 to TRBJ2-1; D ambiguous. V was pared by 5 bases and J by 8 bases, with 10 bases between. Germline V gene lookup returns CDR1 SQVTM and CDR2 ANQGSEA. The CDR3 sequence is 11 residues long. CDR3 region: CSVLLGYEQFF. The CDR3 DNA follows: TGCAGCGTTCTGTTGGGCTATGAGCAGTTCTTC.

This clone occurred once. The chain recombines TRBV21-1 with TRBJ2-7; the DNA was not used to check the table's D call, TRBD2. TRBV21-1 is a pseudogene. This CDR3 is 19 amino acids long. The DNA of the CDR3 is TGTGCCAGCACCACAAAGCGCAGGAAGTCTAGCGGGAGAGGTGACGAGCAGTACTTC. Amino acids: CASTTKRRKSSGRGDEQYF.

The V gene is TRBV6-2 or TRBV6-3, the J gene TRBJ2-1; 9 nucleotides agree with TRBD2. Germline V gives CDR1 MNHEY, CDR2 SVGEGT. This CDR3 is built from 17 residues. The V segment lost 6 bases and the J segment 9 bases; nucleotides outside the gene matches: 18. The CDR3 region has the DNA TGTGCCAGCAGCTCCGGACTAGCGAGAGGGCGGGGAGGTGAGCAGTTCTTC. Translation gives CASSSGLARGRGGEQFF.

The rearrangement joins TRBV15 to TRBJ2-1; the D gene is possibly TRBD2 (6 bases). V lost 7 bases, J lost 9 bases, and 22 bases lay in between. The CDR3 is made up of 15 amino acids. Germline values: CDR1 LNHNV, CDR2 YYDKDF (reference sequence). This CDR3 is CATTRGTHSEGEQFF. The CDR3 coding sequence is TGTGCCACCACACGGGGGACGCATTCTGAGGGTGAGCAGTTCTTC.